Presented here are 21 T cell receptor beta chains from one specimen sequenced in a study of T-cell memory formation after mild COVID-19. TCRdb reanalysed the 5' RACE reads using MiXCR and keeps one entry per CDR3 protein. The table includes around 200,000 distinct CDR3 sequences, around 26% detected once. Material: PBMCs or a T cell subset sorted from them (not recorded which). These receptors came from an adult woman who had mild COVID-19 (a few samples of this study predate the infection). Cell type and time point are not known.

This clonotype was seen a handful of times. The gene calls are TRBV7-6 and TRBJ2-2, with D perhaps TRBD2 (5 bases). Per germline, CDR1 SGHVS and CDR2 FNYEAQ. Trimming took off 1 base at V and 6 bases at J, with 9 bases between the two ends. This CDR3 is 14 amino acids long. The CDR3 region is CASSLELGAGELFF. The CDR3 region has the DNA TGTGCCAGCAGCTTAGAACTCGGGGCCGGGGAGCTGTTTTTT.

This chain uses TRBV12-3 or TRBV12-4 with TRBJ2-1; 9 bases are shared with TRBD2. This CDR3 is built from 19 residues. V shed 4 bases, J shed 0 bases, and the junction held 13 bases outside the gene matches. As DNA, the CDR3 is TGTGCCAGCAGTTACCGAAGGTCGGGACTAGCAAGCTCCTACAATGAGCAGTTCTTC. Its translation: CASSYRRSGLASSYNEQFF.

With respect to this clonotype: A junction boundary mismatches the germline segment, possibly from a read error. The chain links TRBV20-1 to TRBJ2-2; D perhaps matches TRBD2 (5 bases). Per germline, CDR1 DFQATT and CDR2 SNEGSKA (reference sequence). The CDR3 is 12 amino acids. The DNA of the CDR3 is TGCAGTGCTAGTGGGTGGGCCGGGGAGCTGGTTTTT. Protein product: CSASGWAGELVF.

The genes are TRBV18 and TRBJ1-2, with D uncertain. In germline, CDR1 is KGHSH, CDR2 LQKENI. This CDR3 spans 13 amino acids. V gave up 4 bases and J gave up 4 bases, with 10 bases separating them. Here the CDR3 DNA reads TGTGCCAGCTCACGTGGCACTATCTATGGCTACACCTTC. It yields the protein CASSRGTIYGYTF.

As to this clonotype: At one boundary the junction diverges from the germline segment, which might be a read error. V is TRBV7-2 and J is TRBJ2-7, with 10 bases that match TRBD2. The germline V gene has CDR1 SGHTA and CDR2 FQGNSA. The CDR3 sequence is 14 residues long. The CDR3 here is CASRLAGGSYEQYF. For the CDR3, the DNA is TGTGCCAGCAGGTTAGCGGGAGGTTCCTACGAGCAGTACTTC.

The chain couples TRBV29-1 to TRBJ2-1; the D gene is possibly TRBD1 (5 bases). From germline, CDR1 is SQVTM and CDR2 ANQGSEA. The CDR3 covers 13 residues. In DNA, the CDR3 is TGCAGTGCCGGACAACTTCCCTACAATGAGCAGTTCTTC. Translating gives CSAGQLPYNEQFF.

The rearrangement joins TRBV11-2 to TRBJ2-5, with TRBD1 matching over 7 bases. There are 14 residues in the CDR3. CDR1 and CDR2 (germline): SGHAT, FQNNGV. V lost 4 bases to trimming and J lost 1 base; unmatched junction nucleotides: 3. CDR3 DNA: TGTGCCAGCAGCTCCTGGGACAGCCAAGAGACCCAGTACTTC. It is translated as CASSSWDSQETQYF.

The CDR3 coding sequence is TGTGCCAGCAGTTCGGGACTAGCTTCAGATACGCAGTATTTT. Translated, it gives CASSSGLASDTQYF. This chain uses TRBV6-5 with TRBJ2-3; TRBD2 matches 9 bases. The CDR3 extends over 14 amino acids. Germline-derived CDR1 and CDR2 are MNHEY and SVGAGI. The V and J ends lost 4 bases and 4 bases, in that order; junction bases with no gene match: 3.

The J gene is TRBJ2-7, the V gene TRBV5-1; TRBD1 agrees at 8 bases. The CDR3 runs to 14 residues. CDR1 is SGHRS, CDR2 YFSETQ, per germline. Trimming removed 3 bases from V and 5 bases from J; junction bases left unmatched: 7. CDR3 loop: CASSSGQVGNEQYF. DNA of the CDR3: TGCGCCAGCAGCTCGGGACAGGTCGGGAACGAGCAGTACTTC.

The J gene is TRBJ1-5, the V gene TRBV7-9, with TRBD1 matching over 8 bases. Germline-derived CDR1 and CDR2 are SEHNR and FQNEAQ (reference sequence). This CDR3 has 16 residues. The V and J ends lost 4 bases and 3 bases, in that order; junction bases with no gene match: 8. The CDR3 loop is CASSSPTGADNQPQHF. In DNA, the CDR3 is TGTGCCAGCAGCTCACCGACAGGGGCGGACAATCAGCCCCAGCATTTT.

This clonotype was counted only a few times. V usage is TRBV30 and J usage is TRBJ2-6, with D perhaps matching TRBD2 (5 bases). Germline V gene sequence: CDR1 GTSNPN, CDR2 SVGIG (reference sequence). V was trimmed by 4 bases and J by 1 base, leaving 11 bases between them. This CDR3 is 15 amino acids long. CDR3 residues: CAWTRTLSGANVLTF. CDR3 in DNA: TGTGCCTGGACCCGGACTCTTTCTGGGGCCAACGTCCTGACTTTC.

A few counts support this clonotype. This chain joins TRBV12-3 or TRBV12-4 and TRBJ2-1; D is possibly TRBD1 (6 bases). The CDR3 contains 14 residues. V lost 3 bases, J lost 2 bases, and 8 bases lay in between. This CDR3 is CASSFRGPYNEQFF. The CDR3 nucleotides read TGTGCCAGCAGTTTCAGGGGACCCTACAATGAGCAGTTCTTC.

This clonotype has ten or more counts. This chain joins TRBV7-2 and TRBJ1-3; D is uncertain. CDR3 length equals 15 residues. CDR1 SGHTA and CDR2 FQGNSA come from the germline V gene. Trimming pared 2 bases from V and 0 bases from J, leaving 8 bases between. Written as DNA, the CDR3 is TGTGCCAGCAGCTTATCAGGCACCTCTGGAAACACCATATATTTT. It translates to CASSLSGTSGNTIYF. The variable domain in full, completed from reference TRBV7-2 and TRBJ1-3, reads GAGVSQSPSNKVTEKGKDVELRCDPISGHTALYWYRQSLGQGLEFLIYFQGNSAPDKSGLPSDRFSAERTGGSVSTLTIQRTQQEDSAVYLCASSLSGTSGNTIYFGEGSWLTVV.

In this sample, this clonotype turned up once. As DNA, the CDR3 is TGTGCCAGCTCACCATTGGGACAGATCTCTGGAAACACCATATATTTT. Its translation is CASSPLGQISGNTIYF. The J gene is TRBJ1-3, the V gene TRBV18; 7 bases are shared with TRBD1. The CDR3 length is 16 residues. Per germline, CDR1 KGHSH and CDR2 LQKENI. The ends lost 2 bases at V and 0 bases at J; junction bases unmatched: 4.

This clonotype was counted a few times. The CDR3 protein is CSAIGGVRATGEQYF. In DNA form, the CDR3 reads TGCAGTGCTATCGGGGGGGTCAGGGCGACTGGCGAGCAGTACTTC. The V call is TRBV20-1, the J call TRBJ2-7; 8 positions agree with TRBD2. With 4 bases clipped from V and 6 bases from J, the junction kept 14 bases outside the gene matches. This CDR3 spans 15 amino acids. The germline gives CDR1 DFQATT, CDR2 SNEGSKA (reference sequence).

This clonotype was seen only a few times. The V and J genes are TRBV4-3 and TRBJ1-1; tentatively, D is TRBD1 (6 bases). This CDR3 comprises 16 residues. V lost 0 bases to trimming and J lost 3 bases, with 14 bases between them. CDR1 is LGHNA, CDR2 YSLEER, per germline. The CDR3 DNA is TGCGCCAGCAGCCAAGATTTTCCCGGGACATACACTGAAGCTTTCTTT. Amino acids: CASSQDFPGTYTEAFF.

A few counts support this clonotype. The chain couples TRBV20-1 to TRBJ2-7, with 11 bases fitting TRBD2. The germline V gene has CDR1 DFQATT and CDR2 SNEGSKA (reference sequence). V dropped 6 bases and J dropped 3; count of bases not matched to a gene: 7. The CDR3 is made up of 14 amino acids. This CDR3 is CSASPSGGNYEQYF. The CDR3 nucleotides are TGCAGTGCAAGCCCTAGCGGGGGGAACTACGAGCAGTACTTC.

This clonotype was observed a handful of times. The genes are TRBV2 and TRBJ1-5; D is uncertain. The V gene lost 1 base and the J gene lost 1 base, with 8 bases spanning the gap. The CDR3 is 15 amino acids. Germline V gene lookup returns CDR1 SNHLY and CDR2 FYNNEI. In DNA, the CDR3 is TGTGCCAGCAGTGAAGAAATCTGGAGCAATCAGCCCCAGCATTTT. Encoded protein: CASSEEIWSNQPQHF.

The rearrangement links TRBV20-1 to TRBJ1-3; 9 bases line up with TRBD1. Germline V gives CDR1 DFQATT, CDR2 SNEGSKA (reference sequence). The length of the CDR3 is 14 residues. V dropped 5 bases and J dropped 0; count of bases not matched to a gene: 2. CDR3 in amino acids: CSAYRGLSGNTIYF. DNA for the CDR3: TGCAGTGCTTACAGGGGGCTCTCTGGAAACACCATATATTTT.

The CDR3: CSVEDRDPPREKLFF. The CDR3 bases are TGCAGCGTTGAAGATCGGGACCCACCAAGGGAAAAACTGTTTTTT. The chain recombines TRBV29-1 with TRBJ1-4; perhaps TRBD1 as D (5 bases). The ends were cut back, 0 bases at V and 8 bases at J, with 16 bases in the middle. Looked up from germline, CDR1 is SQVTM and CDR2 is ANQGSEA. This CDR3 has 15 residues.

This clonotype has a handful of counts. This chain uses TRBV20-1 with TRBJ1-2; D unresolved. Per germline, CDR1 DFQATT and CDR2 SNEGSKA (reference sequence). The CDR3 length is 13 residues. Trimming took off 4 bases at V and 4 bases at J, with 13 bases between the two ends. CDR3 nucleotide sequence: TGCAGTGCTAATTCGGAGGGCGGCTATGGCTACACCTTC. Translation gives CSANSEGGYGYTF.